Listed below are T cell receptor beta chains from one sample, sequenced in a study of human T cells and chemical hapten exposure. From the RACE reads, TCRdb called clonotypes with MiXCR, one entry per CDR3 protein. The sample lists over 85,000 distinct CDR3 sequences, around 11% occurring once. The sample was whole blood, taken in connection with sensitization to the hapten diphenylcyclopropenone (DPC). The receptors here all came from a woman aged 40 to 50 with alopecia areata. Some clones in this sample may be carry-over from other donors' samples. Both conserved end residues are part of each CDR3. A D gene is named only where the DNA matches it firmly. Not all rows give a size; the values are once, few, many and, for expanded clones, a class.

>TRBV20-1|-|TRBJ2-7|many
CSAPRSYEQYF
TGCAGTGCCCCACGCTCCTACGAGCAGTACTTC
>TRBV6-5|TRBD1|TRBJ1-2|-
CASRIGQGIYGYTF
TGTGCCAGCAGAATCGGACAGGGAATCTATGGCTACACCTTC
>TRBV5-4|-|TRBJ2-7|many
CASSPGGRAYEQYF
TGTGCCAGCAGCCCCGGTGGCAGGGCCTACGAGCAGTACTTC
>TRBV27|-|TRBJ2-7|-
CASSLYREAEQYF
TGTGCCAGCAGTTTGTACAGGGAGGCCGAGCAGTACTTC
>TRBV7-8|-|TRBJ2-2|-
CASSRFGGRGNTGELFF
TGTGCCAGCTCTCGATTTGGGGGGCGCGGGAACACCGGGGAGCTGTTTTTT
>TRBV7-2|-|TRBJ2-4|-
CASRREGNIQYF
TGTGCCAGCAGACGAGAGGGAAACATTCAGTACTTC
>TRBV21-1|-|TRBJ2-5|-
CASSNSKVETQYF
TGTGCCAGCAGCAACTCGAAGGTGGAGACCCAGTACTTC
>TRBV7-3|-|TRBJ2-1|many
CASSLTFGVNSYNEQFF
TGTGCCAGCAGCTTAACGTTTGGGGTTAACTCCTACAATGAGCAGTTCTTC
>TRBV3-1|-|TRBJ1-2|few
CASSQEVDYGYTF
TGTGCCAGCAGCCAAGAGGTTGACTATGGCTACACCTTC
>TRBV10-3|-|TRBJ2-5|many
CAISEDPGQETQYF
TGTGCCATCAGTGAGGATCCAGGACAAGAGACCCAGTACTTC
>TRBV28|-|TRBJ1-2|few
CASSLSPSTVRDYGYTF
TGTGCCAGCAGTTTATCCCCCTCGACAGTTAGGGACTATGGCTACACCTTC
>TRBV20-1|-|TRBJ1-5|few
CSARVSGYSNQPQHF
TGCAGTGCTAGGGTCTCGGGTTATAGCAATCAGCCCCAGCATTTT
>TRBV28|-|TRBJ1-2|many
CASRSDISGYTF
TGTGCCAGCAGAAGTGACATATCCGGCTACACCTTC
>TRBV13|TRBD2|TRBJ2-5|-
CASSLRLAGTYQETQYF
TGTGCCAGCAGCTTAAGACTAGCGGGTACCTACCAAGAGACCCAGTACTTC
>TRBV19|-|TRBJ2-3|-
CASALGTDTQYF
TGTGCCAGTGCTCTCGGCACAGATACGCAGTATTTT
>TRBV3-1|TRBD2|TRBJ2-7|many
CASSLAGTRAYEQYF
TGTGCCAGCAGCTTGGCCGGGACTAGAGCCTACGAGCAGTACTTC
>TRBV28|-|TRBJ2-7|-
CASSPQGGGTGYEQYF
TGTGCCAGCAGTCCCCAGGGGGGAGGCACGGGGTACGAGCAGTACTTC
>TRBV7-2|-|TRBJ2-3|few
CASSLDGAATDTQYF
TGTGCCAGCAGCTTAGATGGGGCAGCCACAGATACGCAGTATTTT
>TRBV10-3|TRBD2|TRBJ2-3|-
CAISVGPSLAGITDTQYF
TGTGCCATCAGTGTGGGGCCTTCTCTAGCGGGAATCACAGATACGCAGTATTTT
>TRBV20-1|TRBD2|TRBJ2-3|-
CSARASGGMRTDTQYF
TGCAGTGCTAGAGCCAGCGGGGGGATGCGCACAGATACGCAGTATTTT
>TRBV20-1|-|TRBJ2-7|-
CSASDSSSSYEQYF
TGCAGTGCTAGCGACAGTTCCAGCTCCTACGAGCAGTACTTC
>TRBV5-1|TRBD1|TRBJ2-7|few
CASSPGQGADEQYF
TGCGCCAGCAGCCCGGGACAGGGGGCGGACGAGCAGTACTTC
>TRBV20-1|-|TRBJ1-5|few
CSARRQDDQPQHF
TGCAGTGCTAGGCGGCAGGACGATCAGCCCCAGCATTTT
>TRBV2|-|TRBJ2-7|-
CASSYSSGTFNYEQYF
TGTGCCAGCAGTTATTCCTCCGGGACGTTTAACTACGAGCAGTACTTC
>TRBV7-9|-|TRBJ1-1|-
CASSIGQVNTEAFF
TGTGCCAGCAGCATCGGACAAGTGAACACTGAAGCTTTCTTT
>TRBV18|TRBD2|TRBJ2-3|-
CASSPSSGGTDTQYF
TGTGCCAGCTCACCATCTAGCGGGGGCACAGATACGCAGTATTTT
>TRBV9|-|TRBJ2-1|-
CASSVERHPYNEQFF
TGTGCCAGCAGCGTAGAACGCCACCCATACAATGAGCAGTTCTTC
>TRBV7-6|-|TRBJ2-1|-
CASSFDSLNEQFF
TGTGCCAGCAGCTTCGACTCGCTTAATGAGCAGTTCTTC
>TRBV20-1|-|TRBJ1-2|many
CSARTSSTDRANYGYTF
TGCAGTGCTAGAACAAGCTCGACAGACCGAGCTAACTATGGCTACACCTTC
>TRBV24-1|TRBD2|TRBJ2-3|many
CATSDTASGRFTDTQYF
TGTGCCACCAGTGATACGGCTAGCGGGAGATTCACAGATACGCAGTATTTT
>TRBV28|-|TRBJ2-7|-
CASSLTVSGSYEQYF
TGTGCCAGCAGTTTAACAGTATCGGGGTCCTACGAGCAGTACTTC
>TRBV18|-|TRBJ1-1|few
CASSPPSRVSTEAFF
TGTGCCAGCTCACCACCCAGCAGGGTCAGTACTGAAGCTTTCTTT